This T cell receptor (beta chain) was obtained from a study of Ad26.COV2.S vaccination and SARS-CoV-2 variants. Study observations and caveats: Vaccine recipients and placebo recipients showed similar non-spike TCR breadth. Compared with placebo recipients, vaccine recipients had higher spike-specific TCR breadth.

Profiling relied on immunoSEQ multiplex PCR, and the TCRdb table lists in-frame clones only, not all of them. The data show about half a million clones, 70% to 90% seen once. Per germline, CDR1 MDHEN and CDR2 SYDVKM. The CDR3 loop spans 13 amino acids. The V and J ends lost 3 bases and 0 bases respectively, with 3 bases between them. Treatment meaning: some 20 received Ad26.COV2.S at low or high dose, single or two shots; about 5 received placebo; per-sample allocation not given. The investigators took samples on day 63 after the first vaccine or placebo injection. An adult aged 18-55 years in Boston served as the donor. A note on this clone: The antigen is not known.

The source was peripheral blood, collected in a trial of Ad26.COV2.S vaccine versus placebo. This chain connects TRBV28 to TRBJ1-5; D is uncertain. The source is a person between 18 and 65 years old who received the Ad26.COV2.S COVID-19 vaccine or a placebo. The CDR3, as DNA: TGTGCCAGCAGTTTTTATAGCAATCAGCCCCAGCATTTT. Protein product: CASSFYSNQPQHF.